One and the same sample provided the 26 T cell receptor beta chains below, sequenced in a study of shared clonotypes between healthy human individuals. Positive CCR7 selection of CD45RO-negative cells yielded the naive CD8 cells, and terminally differentiated effector memory CD45RA+ cells were excluded. Profiled with immunoSEQ multiplex PCR; TCRdb holds only in-frame clones, not every one. The sample has about 870,000 clones; about 91% are singletons. Sequencing input: naive CD8+ T cells sorted from blood. These TCRs come from a young man in good health.

The chain couples TRBV25-1 to TRBJ2-1; 7 bases map to TRBD1. Germline V lookup: CDR1 MGHDK, CDR2 SYGVNS. The CDR3 runs 11 residues. The ends lost 4 bases at V and 16 bases at J; junction bases unmatched: 7. CDR3 in amino acids: CASSARDSVFF. In DNA form, the CDR3 reads TGTGCCAGCAGTGCCCGGGACAGCGTATTCTTC.

V and J are TRBV2 and TRBJ2-1; D not resolved. Trimming took 6 bases from V and 4 from J, leaving 4 bases between them. The V gene's germline CDR1 is SNHLY and CDR2 FYNNEI. The CDR3 contains 11 residues. The chain's CDR3 is CASRGYNEQFF. CDR3 sequence (DNA): TGTGCCAGCAGGGGTTACAATGAGCAGTTCTTC.

In its sample, this clone was seen once. The chain joins TRBV2 to TRBJ2-1; 10 nucleotides match TRBD2. Germline loops: CDR1 SNHLY, CDR2 FYNNEI. Losses at the gene ends were 3 bases for V and 4 bases for J; bases not matched to a gene: 6. This CDR3 is built from 16 residues. CDR3 amino acids: CASSEIGTSVYNEQFF. The CDR3 DNA reads TGTGCCAGCAGTGAGATCGGGACTAGCGTATACAATGAGCAGTTCTTC.

The genes are TRBV6-1 and TRBJ1-2; TRBD1 matches at 11 bases. The CDR3 loop spans 15 amino acids. Germline values: CDR1 MNHNS, CDR2 SASEGT. The junction had 3 bases not matched to a gene; V was cut back by 4 bases and J by 2 bases. The CDR3 is CASSAGTGGNYGYTF. CDR3 DNA: TGTGCCAGCAGTGCCGGGACAGGGGGGAACTATGGCTACACCTTC.

The gene calls are TRBV5-1 and TRBJ2-7; TRBD1 might be the D (5 bases). Germline CDR1 is SGHRS and CDR2 is YFSETQ. This CDR3 comprises 15 residues. The V and J ends lost 0 bases and 2 bases respectively, with 12 bases between them. The CDR3 reads CASSLDPDRTYEQYF. The CDR3, as DNA: TGCGCCAGCAGCTTGGATCCCGACAGAACCTACGAGCAGTACTTC. Full variable domain (missing parts from reference TRBV5-1 and TRBJ2-7): KAGVTQTPRYLIKTRGQQVTLSCSPISGHRSVSWYQQTPGQGLQFLFEYFSETQRNKGNFPGRFSGRQFSNSRSEMNVSTLELGDSALYLCASSLDPDRTYEQYFGPGTRLTVT.

CDR3 sequence: CASSPGGVYEQYF. CDR3 in DNA: TGTGCCAGCAGCCCAGGGGGGGTCTACGAGCAGTACTTC. The chain couples TRBV5-4 to TRBJ2-7; D could derive from TRBD1 or TRBD2 (7 bases each). This CDR3 region has 13 residues. CDR1 and CDR2 from the germline V gene are SGHNT and YYREEE (reference sequence). V was pared by 4 bases and J by 3 bases, with 11 bases between.

This clone was detected only once. The CDR3 sequence is CSVWGLDSYEQYF. The CDR3 DNA follows: TGCAGCGTGTGGGGGCTGGACAGCTACGAGCAGTACTTC. The gene calls are TRBV29-1 and TRBJ2-7; perhaps TRBD1 as D (6 bases). This CDR3 has 13 residues. Germline lookup yields CDR1 SQVTM and CDR2 ANQGSEA. Deletions cut 6 bases from V and 3 bases from J, with 15 bases between.

This rearrangement joins TRBV6-6 to TRBJ2-1; tentatively, D is TRBD1 or TRBD2 (7 bases each). V lost 2 bases and J lost 1, with 12 bases in between. This CDR3 region has 16 residues. Germline V lookup: CDR1 MNHNY, CDR2 SVGAGI (reference sequence). The CDR3 reads CASSYRGRGSYNEQFF. CDR3 sequence (DNA): TGTGCCAGCAGTTACAGGGGGCGGGGGTCCTACAATGAGCAGTTCTTC.

V gene TRBV5-1 combines with J gene TRBJ2-7; unclear D gene. The germline V and J ends were trimmed by 0 bases and 5 bases, with 15 bases remaining between them. This CDR3 comprises 15 residues. Germline V gene sequence: CDR1 SGHRS, CDR2 YFSETQ. The CDR3 DNA is TGCGCCAGCAGCTTGGGCCTTACTACTCTCGACGAGCAGTACTTC. Translating it yields CASSLGLTTLDEQYF.

CDR3 in amino acids: CASSQLTGYEQFF. The CDR3 coding sequence is TGTGCCAGCAGTCAATTAACAGGGTATGAGCAGTTCTTC. The rearrangement links TRBV27 to TRBJ2-1; D is perhaps TRBD1 (6 bases). This CDR3 has 13 residues. Trimming took 5 bases from V and 8 from J, leaving 13 bases between them. Germline V gene data show CDR1 as MNHEY and CDR2 as SMNVEV (reference sequence).

This chain uses TRBV6-5 with TRBJ1-4; D unresolved. Trimming took off 2 bases at V and 5 bases at J, with 12 bases between the two ends. CDR1 is MNHEY and CDR2 is SVGAGI in the germline V gene. The CDR3 has 15 residues. The chain's CDR3 is CASSYQGFPNEKLFF. Written as DNA, the CDR3 is TGTGCCAGCAGTTACCAAGGATTCCCGAATGAAAAACTGTTTTTT.

The chain employs TRBV29-1 and TRBJ2-5; TRBD2 agrees at 10 bases. Per the germline V gene, CDR1 is SQVTM and CDR2 is ANQGSEA. The CDR3 contains 15 residues. With 0 bases clipped from V and 5 bases from J, the junction kept 6 bases outside the gene matches. CDR3 amino acids: CSVEDRASGSETQYF. The CDR3 coding sequence is TGCAGCGTTGAAGATCGGGCTAGCGGGAGCGAGACCCAGTACTTC.

The V and J genes are TRBV28 and TRBJ2-7, with TRBD1 identical over 7 bases. The CDR3 runs to 17 residues. Losses at the gene ends were 4 bases for V and 2 bases for J; bases not matched to a gene: 14. The germline CDR1 and CDR2 sequences are MDHEN and SYDVKM. The CDR3 protein is CASSSAQAGTAAYEQYF. The CDR3 DNA follows: TGTGCCAGCAGTTCGGCCCAAGCCGGGACAGCAGCCTACGAGCAGTACTTC.

The rearrangement joins TRBV7-9 to TRBJ1-2; the D is unclear. The CDR3 is 14 amino acids. Trimming took off 5 bases at V and 7 bases at J, with 17 bases between the two ends. CDR1 and CDR2 (germline): SEHNR, FQNEAQ (reference sequence). CDR3 nucleotide sequence: TGTGCCAGCAGCATGGCAGGCGGAATGACTGGCTACACCTTC. It codes for CASSMAGGMTGYTF.

This chain's CDR3 is CASTTPRDNYNEQFF. CDR3 nucleotide sequence: TGCGCCAGCACCACCCCTCGCGACAATTACAATGAGCAGTTCTTC. The gene calls are TRBV10-1 and TRBJ2-1; the D is unclear. CDR1 and CDR2 (germline): WNHNN, SYGVQD (reference sequence). Trimming cost V 7 bases and J 4 bases, with 17 bases left between them. The CDR3 runs to 15 residues.

This clone was detected once. The chain carries TRBV28 and TRBJ1-1; D uncertain. The CDR3 covers 17 residues. Trimming removed 8 bases from V and 5 bases from J, with 27 bases in between. Germline V gene lookup returns CDR1 MDHEN and CDR2 SYDVKM. The CDR3 region is CASHTLTAVDVGTEAFF. The CDR3 coding sequence is TGTGCCAGCCACACGTTAACAGCGGTGGACGTCGGGACTGAAGCTTTCTTT.

The genes are TRBV9 and TRBJ2-5; 10 nucleotides line up with TRBD2. The CDR3 contains 15 residues. V shed 0 bases, J shed 4 bases, and the junction held 3 bases outside the gene matches. CDR1 is SGDLS and CDR2 is YYNGEE in the germline V gene. The CDR3 sequence is CASSVALAGGETQYF. CDR3 DNA sequence: TGTGCCAGCAGCGTAGCTTTAGCGGGAGGAGAGACCCAGTACTTC.

The chain is built from TRBV7-2 and TRBJ1-1, with no clear D. The CDR3 runs 10 residues. Trimming took 5 bases from V and 10 from J, leaving 8 bases between them. Looked up from germline, CDR1 is SGHTA and CDR2 is FQGNSA. The CDR3 nucleotides read TGTGCCAGCAGCCCCGCCCCAGCTTTCTTT. Translation: CASSPAPAFF.

This chain joins TRBV5-1 and TRBJ2-1, with 12 bases identical to TRBD2. Trimming took 0 bases from V and 7 from J; bases not matched to a gene: 2. This CDR3 spans 15 amino acids. Per the germline V gene, CDR1 is SGHRS and CDR2 is YFSETQ. CDR3 DNA sequence: TGCGCCAGCAGCTTGGAGGGGACTAGCGGGAATGAGCAGTTCTTC. Protein sequence: CASSLEGTSGNEQFF.

This CDR3 is CASSHTLMRDPRENIQYF. The CDR3, as DNA: TGTGCCAGCAGCCACACCCTAATGAGGGATCCCCGGGAAAACATTCAGTACTTC. The gene calls are TRBV13 and TRBJ2-4; the D gene is possibly TRBD2 (5 bases). This CDR3 contains 18 residues. The germline CDR1 and CDR2 sequences are PRHDT and FYEKMQ (reference sequence). Trimming took 5 bases from V and 5 from J, leaving 25 bases between them.

The V gene is TRBV7-9, the J gene TRBJ1-2; 7 bases match TRBD1. The V gene end was trimmed by 3 bases and the J gene end by 6 bases; junction bases not matched to a gene: 7. The CDR3 runs to 14 residues. Germline V CDR1 and CDR2: SEHNR, FQNEAQ (reference sequence). CDR3 in DNA: TGTGCCAGCAGCTTCCCCCGGGACAGAGATGGCTACACCTTC. Translating gives CASSFPRDRDGYTF.

The chain is built from TRBV10-2 and TRBJ2-5, with TRBD1 as a possible D gene (5 bases). CDR1 and CDR2 from the germline V gene are WSHSY and SAAADI. This CDR3 comprises 13 residues. Deletions cut 7 bases from V and 5 bases from J, with 14 bases between. CDR3 sequence reads: CASTPGQWETQYF. The CDR3 bases are TGCGCCAGCACCCCCGGACAATGGGAGACCCAGTACTTC.

V is TRBV27 and J is TRBJ2-3; 10 bases fit TRBD2. Losses at the gene ends were 6 bases for V and 2 bases for J; bases not matched to a gene: 5. Germline V gene sequence: CDR1 MNHEY, CDR2 SMNVEV (reference sequence). There are 15 residues in the CDR3. CDR3 amino acids: CASSGGTSVTDTQYF. Here the CDR3 DNA reads TGTGCCAGCAGCGGGGGGACTAGCGTCACAGATACGCAGTATTTT.

The chain has TRBV15 and TRBJ2-1; 7 bases map to TRBD2. CDR3 length: 16 amino acids. After removal of 2 bases from V and 1 base from J, the junction contained 5 bases not matched to a gene. The germline gives CDR1 LNHNV, CDR2 YYDKDF (reference sequence). This CDR3 is CATSRYASGSYNEQFF. In nucleotides, the CDR3 is TGTGCCACCAGCAGATATGCTAGCGGATCCTACAATGAGCAGTTCTTC.

J is TRBJ1-5 and V is TRBV28; the D is unclear. The CDR3 has 14 residues. Germline V CDR1 and CDR2: MDHEN, SYDVKM. The germline V and J ends were trimmed by 2 bases and 6 bases, with 11 bases remaining between them. CDR3 in amino acids: CASSLAGAPQPQHF. The CDR3 DNA reads TGTGCCAGCAGTTTAGCGGGAGCCCCTCAGCCCCAGCATTTT.

The chain employs TRBV7-6 and TRBJ2-2; D is perhaps TRBD2 (6 bases). Germline CDR1 is SGHVS and CDR2 is FNYEAQ. CDR3 length: 15 residues. V was cut by 6 bases and J by 4 bases, with 15 bases left in between. CDR3: CASSLSRRGTGELFF. CDR3 sequence (DNA): TGTGCCAGCAGTTTATCCAGGCGGGGCACCGGGGAGCTGTTTTTT.